Shown below are 6 T cell receptor beta chains from a single sample sequenced in a study of T cell changes during pregnancy in multiple sclerosis. Profiled with immunoSEQ multiplex PCR; TCRdb holds only in-frame clones, not every one. The table records 20,000 to 25,000 clones, about 87% of them present only once. The starting material was CD8+ T cells from peripheral blood mononuclear cells, obtained in the second trimester of pregnancy. These TCRs come from a female donor in good health, enrolled as a control in a pregnancy study.

The chain links TRBV19 to TRBJ1-3; tentative D call: TRBD1 (5 bases). CDR1 is LNHDA, CDR2 SQIVND, per germline (reference sequence). V dropped 3 bases and J dropped 3 bases, with 15 bases sitting between them. This CDR3 spans 16 amino acids. Here the CDR3 DNA reads TGTGCCAGTAGTATCGGGTCCGGGGGAGGTGGAAACACCATATATTTT. Translating it yields CASSIGSGGGGNTIYF.

To note about this clone: The junction departs from germline at one end; a sequencing error may be responsible. Other DNA sequences in this sample translate to the same CDR3. This chain connects TRBV2 to TRBJ1-2, with D unclear. Germline V gene sequence: CDR1 SNHLY, CDR2 FYNNEI. The CDR3 totals 16 residues. DNA of the CDR3: TGCGCCAGCAGGAGTTCCGCAGGAGGTCTTAACTATGGCTACACCTTC. As protein: CASRSSAGGLNYGYTF.

The chain joins TRBV6-5 to TRBJ1-1; D is unclear. Germline V gene data show CDR1 as MNHEY and CDR2 as SVGAGI. V shed 0 bases and J shed 2 bases, with 13 bases lying between them. The CDR3 has 16 amino acids. CDR3 sequence: CASSYSFLAENTEAFF. The CDR3 DNA sequence: TGTGCCAGCAGTTACTCGTTCTTGGCTGAAAACACTGAAGCTTTCTTT.

The chain combines TRBV25-1 with TRBJ2-1; D is perhaps TRBD2 (5 bases). Trimming took 3 bases from V and 3 from J, leaving 15 bases between them. This CDR3 has 16 amino acids. Germline-derived CDR1 and CDR2 are MGHDK and SYGVNS. The CDR3 loop is CASSDPTRPVYNEQFF. CDR3 sequence (DNA): TGTGCCAGCAGTGATCCCACTAGACCGGTCTACAATGAGCAGTTCTTC.

This chain joins TRBV7-9 and TRBJ2-1; TRBD2 aligns across 8 bases. CDR1 is SEHNR and CDR2 is FQNEAQ in the germline V gene (reference sequence). The CDR3 spans 16 residues. The J segment lost 7 bases and the V segment lost 5 bases, leaving 13 bases of the junction unmatched. This CDR3 reads CASSPQGQAGANEQFF. As DNA, the CDR3 is TGTGCCAGCAGCCCCCAAGGGCAAGCGGGGGCTAATGAGCAGTTCTTC. Complete variable domain (other parts from reference TRBV7-9 and TRBJ2-1): DTGVSQNPRHKITKRGQNVTFRCDPISEHNRLYWYRQTLGQGPEFLTYFQNEAQLEKSRLLSDRFSAERPKGSFSTLEIQRTEQGDSAMYLCASSPQGQAGANEQFFGPGTRLTVL.

The gene calls are TRBV4-2 and TRBJ2-1; 7 bases match TRBD2. Trimming took 5 bases from V and 9 from J; bases not matched to a gene: 10. Germline CDR1 and CDR2: LGHNA and YNFKEQ. The length of the CDR3 is 14 residues. The CDR3 nucleotides are TGTGCCAGCAGCTTAGGGACTGGGGAGGGTGAGCAGTTCTTC. Translation: CASSLGTGEGEQFF.